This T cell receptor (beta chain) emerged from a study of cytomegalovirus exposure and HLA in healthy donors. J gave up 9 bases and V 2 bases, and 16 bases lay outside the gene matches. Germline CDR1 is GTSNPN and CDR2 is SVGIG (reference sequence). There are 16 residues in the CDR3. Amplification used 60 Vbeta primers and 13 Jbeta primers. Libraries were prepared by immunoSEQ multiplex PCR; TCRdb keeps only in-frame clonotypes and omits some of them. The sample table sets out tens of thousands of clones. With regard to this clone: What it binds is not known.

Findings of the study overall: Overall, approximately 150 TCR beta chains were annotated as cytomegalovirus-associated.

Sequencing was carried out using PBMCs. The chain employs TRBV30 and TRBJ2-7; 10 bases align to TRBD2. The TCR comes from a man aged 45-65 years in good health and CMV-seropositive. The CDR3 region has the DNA TGTGCCTGGAGTATCTCAACTTCTAGCGGGAGAACTGTGCAGTACTTC. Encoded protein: CAWSISTSSGRTVQYF.